This TCR beta chain derives from a study of radiotherapy plus CTLA-4 blockade in lung cancer. Study context: Of all patients, approximately 17% responded objectively and roughly 31% showed disease control.

Sequencing used immunoSEQ multiplex PCR; TCRdb keeps in-frame clones, though not all of them. The table records approximately 94,000 clones, about four fifths of them present only once. With V trimmed by 0 bases and J by 6 bases, 4 bases remained unmatched. Germline V gives CDR1 SEHNR, CDR2 FQNEAQ (reference sequence). The CDR3 covers 14 residues. The chain is built from TRBV7-9 and TRBJ1-2; 7 bases are a match to TRBD1. Sequences were derived from peripheral blood, sampled from a patient treated with radiotherapy plus ipilimumab. This TCR was sampled from a human donor with non-small cell lung cancer that progressed on radiotherapy plus ipilimumab. The CDR3 nucleotides read TGTGCCAGCAGCTTAGCGGTTACAGGGGATGGCTACACCTTC. This sequence encodes CASSLAVTGDGYTF.